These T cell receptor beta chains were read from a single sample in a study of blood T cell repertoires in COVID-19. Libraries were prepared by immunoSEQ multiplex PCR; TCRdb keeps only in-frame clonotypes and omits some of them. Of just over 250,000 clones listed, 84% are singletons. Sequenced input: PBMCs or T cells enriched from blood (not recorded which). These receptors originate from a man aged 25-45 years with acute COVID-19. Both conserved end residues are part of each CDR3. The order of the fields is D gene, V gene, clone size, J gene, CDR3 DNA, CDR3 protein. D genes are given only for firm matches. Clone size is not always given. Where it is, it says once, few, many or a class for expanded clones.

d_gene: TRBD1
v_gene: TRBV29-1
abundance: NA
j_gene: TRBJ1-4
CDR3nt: TGCAGCTCCAGGGACAGACCTAATGAAAAACTGTTTTTT
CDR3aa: CSSRDRPNEKLFF

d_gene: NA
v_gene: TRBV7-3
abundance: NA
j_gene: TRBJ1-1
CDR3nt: TGTGCCAGCAGCCTAAAGGCGGGACCCACTGAAGCTTTCTTT
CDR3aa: CASSLKAGPTEAFF

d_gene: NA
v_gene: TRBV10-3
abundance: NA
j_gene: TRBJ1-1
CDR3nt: TGTGCCATCAGTAAATGGGGGCGCGACGAAGCTTTCTTT
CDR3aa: CAISKWGRDEAFF

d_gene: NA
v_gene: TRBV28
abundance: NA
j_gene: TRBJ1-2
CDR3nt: TGTGCCAGCAGTTTGGAGGCGAAGAACTATGGCTACACCTTC
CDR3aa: CASSLEAKNYGYTF

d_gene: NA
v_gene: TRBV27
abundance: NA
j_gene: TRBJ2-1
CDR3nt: TGTGCCAGCAGTTTCCGGACTCTCGAGGGTGAGCAGTTCTTC
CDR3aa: CASSFRTLEGEQFF

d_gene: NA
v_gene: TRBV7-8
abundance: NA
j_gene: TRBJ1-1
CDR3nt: TGTGCCAGCAGCTCGCAGACAAACACTGAAGCTTTCTTT
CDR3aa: CASSSQTNTEAFF

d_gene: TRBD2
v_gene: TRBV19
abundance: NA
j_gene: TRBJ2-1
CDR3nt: TGTGCCAGTAGTACCCGACTAGCCGTTCCTTACAATGAGCAGTTCTTC
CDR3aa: CASSTRLAVPYNEQFF

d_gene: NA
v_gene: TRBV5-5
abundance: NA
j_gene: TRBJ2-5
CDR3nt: TGTGCCAGCATCCTTACGAGCGGGTTCATGGAGACCCAGTACTTC
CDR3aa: CASILTSGFMETQYF

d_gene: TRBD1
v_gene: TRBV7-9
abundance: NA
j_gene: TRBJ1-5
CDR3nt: TGTGCCAGCAGCCCAGGACAGGGGGCTTCCCCCCATCAGCCCCAGCATTTT
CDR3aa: CASSPGQGASPHQPQHF

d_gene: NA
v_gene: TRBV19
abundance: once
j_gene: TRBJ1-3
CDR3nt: TGTGCCAGTAGTATGACGGGAAGCTCTGGAAACACCATATATTTT
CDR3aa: CASSMTGSSGNTIYF

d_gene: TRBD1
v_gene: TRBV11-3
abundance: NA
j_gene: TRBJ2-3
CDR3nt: TGTGCCAGCAGCTCCGGACAGGGCAATTTCGATACGCAGTATTTT
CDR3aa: CASSSGQGNFDTQYF

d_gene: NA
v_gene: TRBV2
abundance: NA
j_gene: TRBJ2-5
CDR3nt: TGTGCCTGCACTTTCGACAGACGATCTGGAGAGACCCAGTACTTC
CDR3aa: CACTFDRRSGETQYF

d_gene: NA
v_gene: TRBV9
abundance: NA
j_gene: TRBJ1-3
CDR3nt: TGTGCCAGCAGCCCACGCCAGGGTTCTGGAAACACCATATATTTT
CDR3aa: CASSPRQGSGNTIYF

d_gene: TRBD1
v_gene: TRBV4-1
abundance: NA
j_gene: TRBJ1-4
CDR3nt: TGCGCCAGCAGCTCATTCGGGACAGGGGTTGAAAAACTGTTTTTT
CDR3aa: CASSSFGTGVEKLFF

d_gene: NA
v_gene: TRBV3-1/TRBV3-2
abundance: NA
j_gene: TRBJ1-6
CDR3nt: TGTGCCAGCAGCCCCCCGGAGGATCTAGTCCTGGGTTCACCCCTCCACTTT
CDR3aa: CASSPPEDLVLGSPLHF

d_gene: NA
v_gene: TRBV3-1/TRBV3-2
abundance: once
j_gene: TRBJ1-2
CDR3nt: TGTGCCAGCAGCCAAGATGAGGCAAACTATGGCTACACCTTC
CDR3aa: CASSQDEANYGYTF

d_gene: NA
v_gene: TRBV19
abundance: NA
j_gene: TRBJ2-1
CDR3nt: TGTGCCAGTAGATACGAGGCAAGGAGTAATGAGCAGTTCTTC
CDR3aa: CASRYEARSNEQFF

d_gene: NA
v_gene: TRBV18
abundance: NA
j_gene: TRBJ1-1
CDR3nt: TGTGCCAGCTCACGGGGCGCCCTGAGCCCTGAAGCTTTCTTT
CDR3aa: CASSRGALSPEAFF

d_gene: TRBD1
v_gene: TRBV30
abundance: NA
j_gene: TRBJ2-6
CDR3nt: TGTGCCTGGAGTGTACATGGTAAGGGGGCGACTGGGGCCAACGTCCTGACTTTC
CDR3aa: CAWSVHGKGATGANVLTF

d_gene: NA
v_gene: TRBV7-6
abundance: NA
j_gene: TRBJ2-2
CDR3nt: TGTGCCAGCAGCTTAGCGGTCGGCGGCGGGGAGCTGTTTTTT
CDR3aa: CASSLAVGGGELFF

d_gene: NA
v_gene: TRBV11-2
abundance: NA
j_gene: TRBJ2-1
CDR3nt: TGTGCCAGCAGCTTAGTTGCAATTACAAGCAATGAGCAGTTCTTC
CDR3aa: CASSLVAITSNEQFF

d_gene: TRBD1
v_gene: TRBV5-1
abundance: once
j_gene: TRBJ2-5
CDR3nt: TGCGCCAGCCAGGCAGGGGGCGGGGAGACCCAGTACTTC
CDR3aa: CASQAGGGETQYF

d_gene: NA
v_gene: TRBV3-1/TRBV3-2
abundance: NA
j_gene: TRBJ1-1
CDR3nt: TGTGCCAGCAGCCCCCCTTTGCGGGCGCACACTGAAGCTTTCTTT
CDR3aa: CASSPPLRAHTEAFF

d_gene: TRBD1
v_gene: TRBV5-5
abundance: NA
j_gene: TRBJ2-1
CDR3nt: TGTGCCAGCAGCTTCGCTAACAGGGGATCGAATGAGCAGTTCTTC
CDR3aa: CASSFANRGSNEQFF

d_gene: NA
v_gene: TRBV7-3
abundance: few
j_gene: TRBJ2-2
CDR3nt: TGTGCCAGCAGCCAATTGGGCCCGGAGGCCGGGGAGCTGTTTTTT
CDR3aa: CASSQLGPEAGELFF

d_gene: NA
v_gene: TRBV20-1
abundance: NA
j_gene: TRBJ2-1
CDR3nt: TGCAGTGCGGCGGAGGGTAATGAGCAGTTCTTC
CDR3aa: CSAAEGNEQFF

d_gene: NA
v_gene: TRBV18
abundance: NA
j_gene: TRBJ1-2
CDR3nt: TGTGCCAGCTCATCGACAGGTGACTATGGCTACACCTTC
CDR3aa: CASSSTGDYGYTF

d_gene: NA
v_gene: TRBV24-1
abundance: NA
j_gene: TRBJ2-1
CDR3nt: TGTGCCACCAGTGATGGGGCGAATTCCAATGAGCAGTTCTTC
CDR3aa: CATSDGANSNEQFF

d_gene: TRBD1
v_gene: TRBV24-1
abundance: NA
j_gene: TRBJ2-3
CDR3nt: TGTGCCACCAGTGATTATACAGGGGAAGTTAGGGATACGCAGTATTTT
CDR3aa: CATSDYTGEVRDTQYF

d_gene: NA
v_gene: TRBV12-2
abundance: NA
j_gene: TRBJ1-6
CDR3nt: TGTGCAAGTCGCTTGGCACAAACAGGTGGCCATAATTCACCCCTCCACTTT
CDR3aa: CASRLAQTGGHNSPLHF

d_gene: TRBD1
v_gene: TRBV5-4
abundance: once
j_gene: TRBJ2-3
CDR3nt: TGTGCCAGCAGCTCGAAGGGACAGGGGGCTGGAGATACGCAGTATTTT
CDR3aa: CASSSKGQGAGDTQYF

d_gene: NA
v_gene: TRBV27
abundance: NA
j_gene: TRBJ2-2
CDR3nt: TGTGCCAGCAGTTTAGGGAGGAGAGGGGAGCTGTTTTTT
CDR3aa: CASSLGRRGELFF

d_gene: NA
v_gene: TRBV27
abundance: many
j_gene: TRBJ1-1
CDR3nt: TGTGCCAGCAAAGTCCGGGGTCTCACTGAAGCTTTCTTT
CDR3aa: CASKVRGLTEAFF

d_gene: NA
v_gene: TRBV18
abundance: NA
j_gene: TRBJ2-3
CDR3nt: TGTGCCAGCTCCTCGCTCGGGGGATCAGATACGCAGTATTTT
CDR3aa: CASSSLGGSDTQYF

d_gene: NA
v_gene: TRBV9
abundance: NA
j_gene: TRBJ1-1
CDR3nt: TGTGCCAGCAGCCCCTGGGACACCCAGGGTGAAGCTTTCTTT
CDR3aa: CASSPWDTQGEAFF

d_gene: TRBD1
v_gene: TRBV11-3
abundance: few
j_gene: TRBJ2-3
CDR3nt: TGTGCCAGCAAAGGACAGGGGGCAGATACGCAGTATTTT
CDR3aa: CASKGQGADTQYF

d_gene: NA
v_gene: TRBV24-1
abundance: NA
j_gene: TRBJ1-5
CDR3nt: TGTGCCACCAGAGATGCTAGTAATCAGCCCCAGCATTTT
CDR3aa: CATRDASNQPQHF

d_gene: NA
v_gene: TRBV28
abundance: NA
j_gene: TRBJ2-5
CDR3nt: TGTGCCAGCAGCTCCGGCGGGGAGACCCAGTACTTC
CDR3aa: CASSSGGETQYF

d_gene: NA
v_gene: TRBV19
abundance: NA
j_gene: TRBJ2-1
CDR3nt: TGTGCCAGTAGTATCCCTTGGCCTAGCGCGAGCTCCTACAATGAGCAGTTCTTC
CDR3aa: CASSIPWPSASSYNEQFF